The T cell receptor beta chain under discussion was sequenced for a study of cytomegalovirus exposure and HLA in healthy donors (dated by TCRdb to about 2017). Broadly, across the study: An earlier analysis of several hundred of the donors reported about 300 Gb of sequence data and roughly 120 million unique TCR beta sequences obtained from some 170 million T cells. Both class I and class II loci were covered by HLA typing, at four-digit resolution. The study aimed to test whether signatures of past pathogen exposure could be identified by cataloging public T cell receptors. Roughly five DR-DQ haplotypes were handled as single units for association and clustering because linkage in the cohort was strong. A later analysis re-analyzed previously published TCR beta repertoires from 500 to 700 donors and added high-resolution HLA genotyping to study TCR occurrence patterns. The later analysis used no new phenotypic data to find candidate immune exposures, relying instead on TCR beta sequences and their occurrence across donors. An earlier analysis of 587 of the donors used high-throughput TCR beta sequencing to judge whether each TCR beta V gene segment behaved as functional or pseudogenic. The number of typed donors differed by locus: about 620-640 for A, B, C, DRB1 and DQB1; approximately 530 for DQA1; approximately 610 for DPA1; and some 450 for DPB1. High-throughput TCR immunosequencing, statistical association of individual TCRs with disease status, and machine learning were combined to predict cytomegalovirus infection status. The genetic ancestry cluster associated with self-reported Caucasian donors included over 65% of the roughly 410 genotyped donors. In a later genetic analysis, genome-wide SNP genotypes for about 55% of the roughly 700 donors were used, and that subset was treated as a discovery cohort. Besides the first cohort of hundreds of subjects, a separate validation cohort made up of roughly 120 different subjects was used. Donor age, sex, ethnicity and CMV serostatus were collected together with the repertoire data. Among over 350 genotyped donors of the cohort, an average of approximately 240,000 unique TCR beta nucleotide sequences were sequenced per donor, about a sixth of them non-productive. Roughly 300 gigabases of sequencing data and around 87 million unique TCR sequences were included in an early release covering around 650 HLA-typed donors. The study profiled the T cell repertoires of about 720 subjects by immunosequencing and related them to cytomegalovirus serostatus. Every repertoire in the discovery cohort had been generated on one and the same sequencing platform.

The cohort consisted of 600 to 750 healthy bone marrow donors. All cohort members were sampled while nominally healthy, although unrecorded immune exposures were likely present. The donor was CMV seronegative and belonged to the group of more than 300 seronegative cohort members. A peripheral blood sample was collected from each donor, and TCR beta sequencing was performed on peripheral blood mononuclear cells. Genomic DNA was extracted from the blood cell samples with the Qiagen DNeasy Blood Extraction Kit. As to this clone: Its antigen remains unidentified. There are no base qualities to consult, and no much larger clone falls within one base.

The CDR3 runs 14 residues from the cysteine to the phenylalanine. CDR3 DNA only is kept here, 42 bases in frame from base 1. Per the germline V gene (reference sequence), GTSNPN is the CDR1 and SVGIG is the CDR2. At the junction V is shortened by 3 bases and J by 6 bases; bases outside the gene matches: 8. Results and caveats for the whole study, not just this receptor: Three of the identified cytomegalovirus-associated TCR beta chains were confirmed in vitro to be specific for cytomegalovirus antigens. According to a later genetic analysis, donors in an Asian-associated ancestry cluster had fewer N-insertions in productive TCRs than the approximately 630-donor mean. When HLA alleles, especially DR and DQ, strongly co-occurred, attributing TCR associations to individual alleles was difficult. Because HLA typing was unavailable for some donors at each locus, only the typed subset was used in association tests. An association between a missense DCLRE1C variant and V-gene and J-gene trimming of TCR beta chains was found in a later genetic analysis and replicated in an independent cohort. Linkage disequilibrium might explain the correlated functional status among segregating V segments, but an unknown experimental factor could not be excluded. In a later analysis, the rate of TCR association differed among HLA loci, with DRB1 alleles having the most associated TCRs and HLA-C alleles having the fewest. The sequencing pipeline was judged likely to have produced a cluster of highly shared sequence variants as a technical artifact. In a later analysis, several top co-occurrence clusters were reported to appear linked to parvovirus B19, influenza, CMV and Epstein-Barr virus. According to the authors, the approach could potentially be generalized to other disease states and immunological phenotypes. This cohort had only TCR beta chains sequenced, and the lack of alpha or paired-chain data limited which features could be detected. In both the original and validation cohorts, the classifier was reported to diagnose cytomegalovirus status with high specificity and sensitivity. The study gave a list of 150 to 200 TCR beta chains associated with cytomegalovirus. For the cohort, immune exposure information was limited to CMV serostatus. According to a later analysis, most CMV-associated TCR beta chains appeared to be HLA-restricted, and the HLA associations seemed to be driven largely by CMV exposure. A further reported finding was that TCR beta sequences accurately predicted the HLA-A and HLA-B alleles for most subjects in the first cohort. The 87-base-pair reads could not distinguish some IMGT-functional V segments, including TRBV6-2 and TRBV6-3, so those segments were excluded. Presence/absence analyses assumed roughly uniform sequencing depth across donors, an assumption that may not hold. In a later analysis, some 18,000 TCR beta sequences were associated with specific HLA alleles at a false discovery rate of 0.05. While some public TCRs were present in many individuals, most TCR sequences turned up only very rarely across donors. In an earlier analysis of 587 of the donors, most TCR beta V segments appeared in productive rearrangements about 87% or about 30% of the time, broadly matching IMGT annotations. A later analysis found that HLA-associated TCR beta chains were more clonally expanded and had lower generation probabilities than equally common non-associated chains. Roughly 15 rarely observed V segments, including chromosome 9 orphons, were excluded from the earlier analysis of several hundred of the donors because counts were too low.

Library prep was done by the immunoSEQ multiplex PCR assay. For the multiplex PCR, a mixture combining 60 forward primers for TCR Vbeta segments and 13 reverse primers for TCR Jbeta segments was used. Amplification of the CDR3 region of rearranged TCR beta genes was performed with a multiplex PCR assay on genomic DNA. The Illumina HiSeq System was used to sequence the amplified TCR beta libraries as 87-base-pair reads. Turning to the authors' computational methods: Across the 670 or so repertoires, a later analysis counted 80 million or so unique TCR beta chains, roughly 11 million of which were shared by at least two donors. Raw reads were error-corrected and collapsed into unique sequences with a nearest-neighbor algorithm that merged closely related sequences to remove PCR and sequencing errors. CDR3 sequences were aligned to IMGT reference sequences to assign V, D and J gene segments. For a sequence to be retained, at least a six-nucleotide match to both a V gene segment and a J gene segment was required. Rearrangements were classified as productive when the CDR3 lacked stop codons and remained in frame with V and J, and all other rearrangements were classified as non-productive. CDR3 was defined by IMGT convention, running from the second conserved V-encoded cysteine to the conserved J-encoded phenylalanine. The earlier analysis of about 570 of the donors excluded any sequence lacking an unambiguous match to a single V gene segment. An earlier analysis of over 450 of the donors classified V segments as functional when productive rearrangements were above 56.7% and as segregating when the standard deviation between donors was above 5%. A statistical classification framework was developed to diagnose cytomegalovirus status using the catalog of TCR beta chain sequences. In a later analysis, V and J genes were assigned by comparing TCR nucleotide sequences against IMGT/GENE-DB human TR gene sequences. In a later analysis, CDR3 sequences and most-parsimonious VDJ recombination scenarios were assigned using the TCRdist pipeline. In a later analysis, each TCR beta chain was defined by its CDR3 amino acid sequence together with its V-gene family, and reads lacking a unique V-gene family were excluded. To address suspected cross-contamination and a sequencing artifact, a later analysis removed around 600 highly shared, low-generation-probability nucleotide sequences. In a later analysis, a clonal expansion index was calculated for each public chain from normalized within-repertoire ranks of inferred template counts. A later analysis computed generation probabilities with a VDJ recombination model fitted to out-of-frame rearrangements, and checked the results against IGoR. In a later analysis, TCR-TCR, TCR-HLA and TCR-CMV co-occurrence was scored with hypergeometric tests, and a repertoire-size bias correction was applied to TCR pairs. A later analysis estimated false discovery rates by permuting HLA or CMV assignments 20 times. In a later analysis, co-occurring TCRs were grouped using DBSCAN, with TCRdist sequence similarity added in when clustering inside HLA-allele-positive subsets. Repertoires with fewer than 30,000 or more than 120,000 public chains, plus five repertoires with anomalous nucleotide sharing, were excluded from co-occurrence clustering. TCRdb took over this immuneACCESS table, retaining in-frame rearrangements with V and J assigned. Such tables are incomplete; in checked studies, under half of the missing clones stem from an unresolved V gene, and the remainder is unexplained. V, J and clone size derive from that table, while D and trimming were established from the DNA sequence. The sample has about 120,000 clones on record, over 60% of them singletons. The ten largest make up less than 2% of the sample.

The source of this sequence is a man between 18 and 29 years old in good health and CMV-seronegative. The rearranged segments are TRBV30 and TRBJ2-7, with 10 bases matching TRBD2. The sequencing input was PBMCs. The DNA sequence is given as TGTGCCTGGAGGCAAGCTAGCGGGAGTAGCGAGCAGTACTTC. Translation gives CAWRQASGSSEQYF.